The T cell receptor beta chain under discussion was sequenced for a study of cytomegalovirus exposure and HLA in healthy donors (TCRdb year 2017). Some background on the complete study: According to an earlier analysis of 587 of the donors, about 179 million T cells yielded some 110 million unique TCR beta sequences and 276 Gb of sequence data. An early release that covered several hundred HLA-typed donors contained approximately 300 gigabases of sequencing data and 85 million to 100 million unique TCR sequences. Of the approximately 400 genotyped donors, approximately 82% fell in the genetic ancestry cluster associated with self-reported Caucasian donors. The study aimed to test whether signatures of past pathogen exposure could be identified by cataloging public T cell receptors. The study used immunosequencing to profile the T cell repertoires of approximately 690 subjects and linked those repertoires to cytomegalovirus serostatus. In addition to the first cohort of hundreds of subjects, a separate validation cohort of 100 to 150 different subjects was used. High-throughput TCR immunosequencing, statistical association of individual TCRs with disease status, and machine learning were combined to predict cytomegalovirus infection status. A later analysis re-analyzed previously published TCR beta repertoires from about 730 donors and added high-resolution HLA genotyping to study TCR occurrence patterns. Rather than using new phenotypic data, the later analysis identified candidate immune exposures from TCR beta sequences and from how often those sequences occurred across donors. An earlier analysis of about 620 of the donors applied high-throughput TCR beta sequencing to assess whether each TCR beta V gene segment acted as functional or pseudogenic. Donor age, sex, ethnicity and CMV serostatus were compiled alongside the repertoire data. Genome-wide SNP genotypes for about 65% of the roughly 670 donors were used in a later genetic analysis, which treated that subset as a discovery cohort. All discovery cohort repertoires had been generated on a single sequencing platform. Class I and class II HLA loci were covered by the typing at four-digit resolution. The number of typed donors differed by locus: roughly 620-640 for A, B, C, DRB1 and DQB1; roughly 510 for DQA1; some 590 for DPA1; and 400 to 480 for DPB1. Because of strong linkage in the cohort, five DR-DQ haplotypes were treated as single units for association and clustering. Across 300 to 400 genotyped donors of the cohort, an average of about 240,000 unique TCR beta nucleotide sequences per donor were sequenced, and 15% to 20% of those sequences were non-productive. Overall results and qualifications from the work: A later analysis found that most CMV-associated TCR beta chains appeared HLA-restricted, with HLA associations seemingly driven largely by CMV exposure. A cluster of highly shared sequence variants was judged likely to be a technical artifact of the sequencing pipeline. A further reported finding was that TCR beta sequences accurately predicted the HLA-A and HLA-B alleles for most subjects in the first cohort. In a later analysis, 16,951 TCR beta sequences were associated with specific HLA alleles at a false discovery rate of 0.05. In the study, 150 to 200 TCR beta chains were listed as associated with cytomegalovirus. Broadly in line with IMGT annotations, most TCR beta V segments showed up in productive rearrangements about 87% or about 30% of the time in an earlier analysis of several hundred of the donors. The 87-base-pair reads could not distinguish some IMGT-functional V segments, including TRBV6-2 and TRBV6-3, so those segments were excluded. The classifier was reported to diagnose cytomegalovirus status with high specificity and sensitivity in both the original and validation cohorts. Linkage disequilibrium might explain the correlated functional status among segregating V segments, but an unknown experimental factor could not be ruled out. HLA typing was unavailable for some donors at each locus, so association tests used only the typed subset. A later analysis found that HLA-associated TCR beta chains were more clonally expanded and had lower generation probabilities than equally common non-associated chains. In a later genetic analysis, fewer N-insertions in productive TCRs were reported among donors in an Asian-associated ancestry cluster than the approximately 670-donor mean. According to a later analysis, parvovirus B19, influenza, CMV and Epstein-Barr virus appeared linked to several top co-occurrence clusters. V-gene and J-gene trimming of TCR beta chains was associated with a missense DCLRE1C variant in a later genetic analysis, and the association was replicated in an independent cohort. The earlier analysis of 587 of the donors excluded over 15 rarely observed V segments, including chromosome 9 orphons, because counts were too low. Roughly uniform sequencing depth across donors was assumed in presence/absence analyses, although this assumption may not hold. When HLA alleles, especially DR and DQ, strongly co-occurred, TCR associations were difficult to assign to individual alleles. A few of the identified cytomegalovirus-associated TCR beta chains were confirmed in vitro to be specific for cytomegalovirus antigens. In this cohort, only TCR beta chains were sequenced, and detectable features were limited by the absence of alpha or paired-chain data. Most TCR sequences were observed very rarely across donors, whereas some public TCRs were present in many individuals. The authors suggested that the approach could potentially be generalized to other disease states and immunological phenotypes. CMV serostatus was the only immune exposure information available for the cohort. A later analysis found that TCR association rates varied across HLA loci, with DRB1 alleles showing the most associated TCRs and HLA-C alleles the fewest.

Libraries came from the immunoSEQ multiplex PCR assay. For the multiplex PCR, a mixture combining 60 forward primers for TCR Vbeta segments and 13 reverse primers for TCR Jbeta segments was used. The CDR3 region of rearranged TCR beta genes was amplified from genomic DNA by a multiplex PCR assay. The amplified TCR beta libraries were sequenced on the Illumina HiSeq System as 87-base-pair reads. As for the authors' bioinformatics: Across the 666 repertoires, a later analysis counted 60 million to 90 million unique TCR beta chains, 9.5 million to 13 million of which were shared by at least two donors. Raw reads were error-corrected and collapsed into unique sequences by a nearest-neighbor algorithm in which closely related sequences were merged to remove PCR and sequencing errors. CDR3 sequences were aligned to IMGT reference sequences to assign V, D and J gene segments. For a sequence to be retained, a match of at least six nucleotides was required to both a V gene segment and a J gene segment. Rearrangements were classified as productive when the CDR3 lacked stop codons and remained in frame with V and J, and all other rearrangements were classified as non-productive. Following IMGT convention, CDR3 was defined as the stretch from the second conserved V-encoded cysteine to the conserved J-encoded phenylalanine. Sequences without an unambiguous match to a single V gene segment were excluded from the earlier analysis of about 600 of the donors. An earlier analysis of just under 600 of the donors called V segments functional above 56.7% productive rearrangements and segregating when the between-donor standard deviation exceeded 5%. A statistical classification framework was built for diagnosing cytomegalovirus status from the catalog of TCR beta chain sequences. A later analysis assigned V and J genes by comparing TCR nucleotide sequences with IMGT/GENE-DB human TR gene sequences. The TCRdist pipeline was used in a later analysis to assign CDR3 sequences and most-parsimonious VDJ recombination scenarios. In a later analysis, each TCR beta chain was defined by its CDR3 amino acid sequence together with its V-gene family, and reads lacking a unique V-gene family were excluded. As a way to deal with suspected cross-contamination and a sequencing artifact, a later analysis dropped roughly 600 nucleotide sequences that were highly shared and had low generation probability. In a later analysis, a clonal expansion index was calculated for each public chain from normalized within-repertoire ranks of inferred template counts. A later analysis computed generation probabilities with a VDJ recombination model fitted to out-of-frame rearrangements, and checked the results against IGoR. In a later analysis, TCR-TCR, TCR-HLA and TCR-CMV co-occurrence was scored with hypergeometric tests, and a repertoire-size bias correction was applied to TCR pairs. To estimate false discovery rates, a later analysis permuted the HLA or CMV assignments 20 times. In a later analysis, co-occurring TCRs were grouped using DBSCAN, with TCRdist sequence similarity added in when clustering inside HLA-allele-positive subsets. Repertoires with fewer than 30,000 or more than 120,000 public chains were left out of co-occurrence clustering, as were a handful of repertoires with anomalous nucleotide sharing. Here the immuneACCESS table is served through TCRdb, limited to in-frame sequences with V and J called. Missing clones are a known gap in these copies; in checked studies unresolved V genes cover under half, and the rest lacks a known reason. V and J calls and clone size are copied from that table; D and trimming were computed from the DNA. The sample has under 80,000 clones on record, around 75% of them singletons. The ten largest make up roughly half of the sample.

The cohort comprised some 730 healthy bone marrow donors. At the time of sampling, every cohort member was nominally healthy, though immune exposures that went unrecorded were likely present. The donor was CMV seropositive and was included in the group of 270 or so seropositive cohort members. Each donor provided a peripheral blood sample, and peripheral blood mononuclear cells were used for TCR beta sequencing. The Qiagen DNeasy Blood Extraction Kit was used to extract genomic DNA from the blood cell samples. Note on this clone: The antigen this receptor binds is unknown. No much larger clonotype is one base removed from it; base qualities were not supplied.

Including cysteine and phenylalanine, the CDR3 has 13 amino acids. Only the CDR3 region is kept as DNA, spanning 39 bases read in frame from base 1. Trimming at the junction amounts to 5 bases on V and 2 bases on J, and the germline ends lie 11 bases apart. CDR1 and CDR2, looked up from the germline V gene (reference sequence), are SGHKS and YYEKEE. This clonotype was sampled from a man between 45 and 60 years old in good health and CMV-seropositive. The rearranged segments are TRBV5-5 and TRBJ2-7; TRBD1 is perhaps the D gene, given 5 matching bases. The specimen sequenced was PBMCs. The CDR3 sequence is CASSQQGAYEQYF. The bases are TGTGCCAGCAGTCAACAAGGGGCCTACGAGCAGTACTTC.